This T cell receptor (beta chain) came from a study of T cell responses to AZD1222 COVID-19 vaccine. Study-level findings and limits: Following two doses of AZD1222, Spike-specific TCR breadth and depth rose.

Assay used: immunoSEQ multiplex PCR; TCRdb lists only in-frame clones, some missing. The sample holds 90,000 to 110,000 clones, 80% to 90% seen once. From germline, CDR1 is MNHEY and CDR2 SVGAGI. Trimming shortened V by 7 bases and J by 6 bases, and 9 bases separated the two germline ends. CDR3 size: 11 residues. To note about this clone: No antigen is known for it.

The rearrangement joins TRBV6-5 to TRBJ1-1, with a tentative D call TRBD1 (6 bases). The TCR sequence derives from an adult who received the AZD1222 COVID-19 vaccine. The material sequenced was peripheral blood, taken 28 days after the second AZD1222 dose. CDR3 coding DNA: TGTGCCAGCATTACAGGGCCTGAAGCTTTCTTT. This gives the protein CASITGPEAFF.